This T cell receptor (beta chain) emerged from a study of spatial heterogeneity in lung cancer. Study observations and caveats: Resection blood, more than follow-up blood, showed ubiquitous expanded tumor TCRs.

Germline-derived CDR1 and CDR2 are ENHRY and SYGVKD. The CDR3 runs 13 residues. Trimming took off 2 bases at V and 4 bases at J, with 9 bases between the two ends. The time point was: sample taken at primary tumor resection. Whole RNA obtained from tumor, nontumor lung or frozen PBMC underwent sequencing without sorting. This clonotype was observed a few times. Its antigen remains unidentified. TCRdb reprocessed the 5' RACE reads via MiXCR and lists one record per CDR3 protein. Of more than 75,000 distinct CDR3 sequences in the sample, over 9.5% were seen once. The rearrangement joins TRBV10-3 to TRBJ2-7, with D maybe TRBD1 (6 bases). The specimen was PBMCs, collected at surgery. The receptor was derived from a male donor with early-stage non-small cell lung cancer. DNA of the CDR3: TGTGCCATCAGTGAGGGGACAACGTACGAGCAGTACTTC. Its translation is CAISEGTTYEQYF.